The rows below give T cell receptor beta chains drawn from one sample of a study of blood T cell repertoires in COVID-19. Profiling relied on immunoSEQ multiplex PCR, and the TCRdb table lists in-frame clones only, not all of them. In the table there are more than 75,000 clones, roughly 87% of which are singletons. The sample taken for sequencing was peripheral blood. These receptors were collected from a man aged 50-59 years with acute or convalescent COVID-19. Each CDR3 is given with its conserved first and last residue. Fields, in order: V gene, clone size, J gene, D gene, CDR3 DNA, CDR3 protein. A D gene is named only where the DNA matches it firmly. A row's size may be missing; if present it is once, few, many or a size class.

>TRBV7-2|once|TRBJ2-1|NA
TGTGCCAGCAGCTCCTCTCCAGGACTTTCGGGCCATGAGCAGTTCTTC
CASSSSPGLSGHEQFF
>TRBV19|NA|TRBJ2-3|TRBD2
TGTGCCAGTTCCGGCGGGGGGGCCGTAGATACGCAGTATTTT
CASSGGGAVDTQYF
>TRBV11-2|NA|TRBJ2-3|TRBD2
TGTGCCAGCAGCCCAGGGACTAGGCGGGCAGATACGCAGTATTTT
CASSPGTRRADTQYF
>TRBV6-5|NA|TRBJ2-1|NA
TGTGCCACCGGACAGCGGGAAACCTCCTACAATGAGCAGTTCTTC
CATGQRETSYNEQFF
>TRBV13|NA|TRBJ1-2|NA
TGTGCCAGCAGCTTTCGACAGTCGACATATGGCTACACCTTC
CASSFRQSTYGYTF
>TRBV7-2|NA|TRBJ1-2|TRBD1
TGTGCCAGCAGCACCCTACAGGGGGCGCGTGGCTACACCTTC
CASSTLQGARGYTF
>TRBV7-6|NA|TRBJ2-1|TRBD2
TGTGCCAGCAGCCCGAAGCCCCCTAGCGGGGACGCGTTGTTCTTC
CASSPKPPSGDALFF
>TRBV5-1|NA|TRBJ2-3|NA
TGCGCCAGCAGCTTGGCCAGGACAGAAACAGATACGCAGTATTTT
CASSLARTETDTQYF
>TRBV19|NA|TRBJ2-7|NA
TGTGCCAGTAGTATTTCTCCGACTGCCTACGAGCAGTACTTC
CASSISPTAYEQYF
>TRBV27|NA|TRBJ2-5|TRBD2
TGTGCCAGCAGTTTGACCCGGGGGGGCCGCAGGGAGACCCAGTACTTC
CASSLTRGGRRETQYF
>TRBV4-1|NA|TRBJ1-5|NA
TGCGCCAGCAGCCAAGTAACAGGGACAAATCAGCCCCAGCATTTT
CASSQVTGTNQPQHF
>TRBV2|once|TRBJ2-6|NA
TGTGCCAGCAGTGTCGCGGTGAGGGCCAACGTCCTGACTTTC
CASSVAVRANVLTF
>TRBV7-2|NA|TRBJ1-6|NA
TGTGCCAGCAGCTTAGGATCCATAGATAATTCACCCCTCCACTTT
CASSLGSIDNSPLHF
>TRBV7-2|NA|TRBJ1-1|TRBD1
TGTGCCAGCAGCCGACAGGGGGCTGAAGCTTTCTTT
CASSRQGAEAFF
>TRBV19|NA|TRBJ2-1|TRBD2
TGTGCCAGTGGATTTAGCGGGAGGTCTTACAATGAGCAGTTCTTC
CASGFSGRSYNEQFF
>TRBV3-1/TRBV3-2|NA|TRBJ1-2|NA
TGTGCCAGCAGCCCACAGGGCAACTATGGCTACACCTTC
CASSPQGNYGYTF
>TRBV6-5|NA|TRBJ2-2|TRBD1
TGTGCCAGCAGTCTACAGGGGGACACCGGGGAGCTGTTTTTT
CASSLQGDTGELFF
>TRBV5-1|NA|TRBJ1-4|NA
TGCGCCAGCGCGCGACGTCTTCCGGGGAAGGAAAAACTGTTTTTT
CASARRLPGKEKLFF
>TRBV7-2|NA|TRBJ2-3|NA
TGTGCCAGCAGTGCTTACGGAGATACGCAGTATTTT
CASSAYGDTQYF
>TRBV18|once|TRBJ2-1|TRBD2
TGTGCCAGCTCACCACCGGCGGGGCTAGCGGGAGTAAACAATGAGCAGTTCTTC
CASSPPAGLAGVNNEQFF
>TRBV5-1|NA|TRBJ2-4|TRBD2
TGCGCCAGCAGCGGGGACCCCTCGGGGGGCAAAAACATTCAGTACTTC
CASSGDPSGGKNIQYF
>TRBV2|NA|TRBJ2-2|TRBD1
TGTGCCAGCATGCAGGGGGACACCGGGGAGCTGTTTTTT
CASMQGDTGELFF
>TRBV2|NA|TRBJ2-5|TRBD2
TGTGCCGGGGTTAACGCGGGAGGAGAGACCCAGTACTTC
CAGVNAGGETQYF
>TRBV5-1|NA|TRBJ1-1|TRBD1
TGCGCCAGCAGCTTACGACAGGGGGCTGTTAGAGCTTTCTTT
CASSLRQGAVRAFF
>TRBV30|NA|TRBJ2-5|TRBD2
TGTGCCTGGAAGAGGACTAGCGGGGGAGAGACCCAGTACTTC
CAWKRTSGGETQYF
>TRBV27|once|TRBJ1-5|TRBD1
TGTGCCAGCAGTACAGGGGGGGAGCCCCAGCATTTT
CASSTGGEPQHF
>TRBV5-1|few|TRBJ2-5|TRBD1
TGCGCCAGCTCCTCCTCCGGGACAGGGAGCAGGCAAGAGACCCAGTACTTC
CASSSSGTGSRQETQYF
>TRBV7-9|NA|TRBJ2-3|NA
TGTGCCACCCGCCATTTAGCGAGATCTAAGCTTAGCACAGATACGCAGTATTTT
CATRHLARSKLSTDTQYF